This T cell receptor beta chain was captured in a study of blood T cell repertoires in COVID-19. Looking at the study overall: Spain, Italy and the United States supplied samples that represented acute and convalescent COVID-19. PBMCs, B-cell-depleted T cells, or T cells provided the cDNA or gDNA that made up the material.

How the authors handled the data: Estimated nucleated cell counts came from reference gene primer amplification. Repertoires were generated with immunoSEQ multiplex PCR, while TCRdb's copy carries only in-frame clones and drops some. The D gene and trimming were derived from the DNA, and the V and J assignments and clone size from that table. The repertoire holds about 120,000 clones, 82% seen once, with about 5% in the top ten. The sample holds one count of this clone. The CDR3 runs to 14 residues. Trimming left V 6 bases short and J 3 bases short, with 14 bases between. Germline-derived CDR1 and CDR2 are MNHEY and SVGAGI.

The V and J genes are TRBV6-5 and TRBJ1-2, with D tentatively TRBD1 (6 bases). Sequencing was performed on peripheral blood. This sequence originates from a woman between 65 and 79 years old with acute or convalescent COVID-19. The DNA for the CDR3 is TGTGCCAGCAGACGACAAGCAGGGGACTATGGCTACACCTTC. Its translation: CASRRQAGDYGYTF.